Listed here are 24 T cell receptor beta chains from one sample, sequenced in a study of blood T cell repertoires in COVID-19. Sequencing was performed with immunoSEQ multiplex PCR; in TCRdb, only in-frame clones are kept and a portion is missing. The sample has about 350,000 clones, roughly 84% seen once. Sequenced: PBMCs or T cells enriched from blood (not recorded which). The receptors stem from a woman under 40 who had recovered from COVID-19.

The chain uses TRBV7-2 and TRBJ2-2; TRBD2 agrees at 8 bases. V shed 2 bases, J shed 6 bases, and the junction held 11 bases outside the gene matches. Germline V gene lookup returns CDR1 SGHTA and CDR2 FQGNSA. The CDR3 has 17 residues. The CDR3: CASSLRAGAPAAGELFF. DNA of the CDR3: TGTGCCAGCAGCTTACGAGCGGGGGCCCCGGCCGCCGGGGAGCTGTTTTTT.

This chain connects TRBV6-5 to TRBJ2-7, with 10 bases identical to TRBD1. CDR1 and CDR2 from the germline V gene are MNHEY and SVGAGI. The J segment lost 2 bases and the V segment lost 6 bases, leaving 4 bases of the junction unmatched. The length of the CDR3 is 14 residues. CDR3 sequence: CASSRQGATYEQYF. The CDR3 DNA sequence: TGTGCCAGCAGCAGACAGGGGGCTACCTACGAGCAGTACTTC.

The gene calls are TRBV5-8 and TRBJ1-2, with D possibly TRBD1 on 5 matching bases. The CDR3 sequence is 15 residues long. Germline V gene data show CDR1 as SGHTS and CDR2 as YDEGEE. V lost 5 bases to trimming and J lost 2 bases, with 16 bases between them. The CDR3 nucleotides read TGTGCCAGCAGACTAGCAACAGGATCCAACTATGGCTACACCTTC. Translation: CASRLATGSNYGYTF.

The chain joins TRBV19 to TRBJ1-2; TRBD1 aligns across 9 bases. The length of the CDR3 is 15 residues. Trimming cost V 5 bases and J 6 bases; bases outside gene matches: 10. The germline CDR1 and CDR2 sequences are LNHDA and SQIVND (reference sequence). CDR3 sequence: CASSPTTGGANGYTF. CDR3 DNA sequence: TGTGCCAGTAGTCCCACGACAGGGGGAGCGAATGGCTACACCTTC.

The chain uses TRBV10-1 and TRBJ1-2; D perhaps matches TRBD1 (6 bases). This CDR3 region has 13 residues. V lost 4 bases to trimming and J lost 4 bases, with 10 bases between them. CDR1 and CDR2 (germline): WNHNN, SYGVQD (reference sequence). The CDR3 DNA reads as TGCGCCAGCAGTGGCCAGGACAGCTATGGCTACACCTTC. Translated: CASSGQDSYGYTF.

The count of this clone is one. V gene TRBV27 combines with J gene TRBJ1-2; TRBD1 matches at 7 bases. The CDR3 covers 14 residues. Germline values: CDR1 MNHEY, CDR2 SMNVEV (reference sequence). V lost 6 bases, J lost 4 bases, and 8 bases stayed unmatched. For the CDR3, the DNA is TGTGCCAGCAGCCCGACAGGGATCGGCTATGGCTACACCTTC. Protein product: CASSPTGIGYGYTF.

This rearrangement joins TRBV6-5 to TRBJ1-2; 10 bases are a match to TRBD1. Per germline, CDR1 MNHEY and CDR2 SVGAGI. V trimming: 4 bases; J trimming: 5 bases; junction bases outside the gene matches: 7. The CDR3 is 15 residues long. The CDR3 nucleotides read TGTGCCAGCAGTTCCGACAGGGGGCCTAGTTATGGCTACACCTTC. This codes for CASSSDRGPSYGYTF.

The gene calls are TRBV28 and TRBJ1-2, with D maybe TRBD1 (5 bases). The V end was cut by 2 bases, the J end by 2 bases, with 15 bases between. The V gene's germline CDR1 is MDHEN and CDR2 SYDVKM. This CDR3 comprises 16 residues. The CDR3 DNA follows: TGTGCCAGCAGTTTACAGGGCACAACTCGGAACTATGGCTACACCTTC. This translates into CASSLQGTTRNYGYTF.

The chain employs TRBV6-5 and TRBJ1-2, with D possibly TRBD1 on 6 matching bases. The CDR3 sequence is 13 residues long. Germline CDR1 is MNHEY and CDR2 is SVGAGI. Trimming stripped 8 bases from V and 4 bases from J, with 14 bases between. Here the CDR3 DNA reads TGTGCCAGCGGTTTACAGGGAACCTATGGCTACACCTTC. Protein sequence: CASGLQGTYGYTF.

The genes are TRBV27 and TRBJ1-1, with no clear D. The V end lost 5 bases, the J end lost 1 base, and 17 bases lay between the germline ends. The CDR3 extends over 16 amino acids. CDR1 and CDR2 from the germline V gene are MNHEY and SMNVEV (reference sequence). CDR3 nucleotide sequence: TGTGCCAGCAGTCCCCTCATACGGGTAGGGAACACTGAAGCTTTCTTT. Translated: CASSPLIRVGNTEAFF.

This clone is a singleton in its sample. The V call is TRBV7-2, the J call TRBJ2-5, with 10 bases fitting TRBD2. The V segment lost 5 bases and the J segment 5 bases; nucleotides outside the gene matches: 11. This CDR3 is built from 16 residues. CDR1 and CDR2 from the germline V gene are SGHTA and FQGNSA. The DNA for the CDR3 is TGTGCCAGCAGCCACACTAGCGGGATAAAAAGGGAGACCCAGTACTTC. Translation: CASSHTSGIKRETQYF.

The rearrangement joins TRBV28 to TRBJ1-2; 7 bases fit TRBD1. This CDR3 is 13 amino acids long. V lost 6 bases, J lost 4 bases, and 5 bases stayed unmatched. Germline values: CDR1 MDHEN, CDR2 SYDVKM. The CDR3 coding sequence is TGTGCCAGCAGCCGCGGGACAGCCTATGGCTACACCTTC. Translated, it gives CASSRGTAYGYTF.

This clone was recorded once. This CDR3 is CASSPRDRENEQYF. The CDR3 coding sequence is TGTGCCAGCAGCCCGAGGGACAGGGAAAACGAGCAGTACTTC. The chain has TRBV9 and TRBJ2-7; 9 bases align to TRBD1. This CDR3 region has 14 residues. Trimming removed 4 bases from V and 5 bases from J; junction bases left unmatched: 7. Germline-derived CDR1 and CDR2 are SGDLS and YYNGEE.

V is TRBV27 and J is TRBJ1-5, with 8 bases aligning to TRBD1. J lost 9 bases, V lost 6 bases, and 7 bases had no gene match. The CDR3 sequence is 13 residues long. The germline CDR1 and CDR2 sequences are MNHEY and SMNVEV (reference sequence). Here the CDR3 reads CASSDSGGRPQHF. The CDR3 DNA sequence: TGTGCCAGCAGCGACTCAGGGGGCCGGCCCCAGCATTTT.

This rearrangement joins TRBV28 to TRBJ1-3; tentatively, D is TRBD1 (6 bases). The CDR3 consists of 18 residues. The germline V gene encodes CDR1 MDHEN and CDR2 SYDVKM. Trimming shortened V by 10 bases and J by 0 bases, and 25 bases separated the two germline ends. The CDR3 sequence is CATPVGDITKNSGNTIYF. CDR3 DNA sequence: TGTGCCACCCCAGTGGGGGACATAACAAAAAACTCTGGAAACACCATATATTTT.

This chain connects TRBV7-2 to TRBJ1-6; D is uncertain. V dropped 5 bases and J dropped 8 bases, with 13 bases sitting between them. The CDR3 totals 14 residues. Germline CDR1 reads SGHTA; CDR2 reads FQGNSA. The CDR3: CASSVPLTHSPLHF. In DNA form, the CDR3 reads TGTGCCAGCAGCGTCCCTTTAACTCATTCACCCCTCCACTTT.

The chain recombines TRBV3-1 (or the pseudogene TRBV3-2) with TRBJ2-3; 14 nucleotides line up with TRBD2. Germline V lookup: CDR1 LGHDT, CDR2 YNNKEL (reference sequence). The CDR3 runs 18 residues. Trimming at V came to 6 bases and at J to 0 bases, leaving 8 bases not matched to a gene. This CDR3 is CASSPGTSGGQSTDTQYF. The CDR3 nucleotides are TGTGCCAGCAGTCCCGGGACTAGCGGGGGACAAAGCACAGATACGCAGTATTTT.

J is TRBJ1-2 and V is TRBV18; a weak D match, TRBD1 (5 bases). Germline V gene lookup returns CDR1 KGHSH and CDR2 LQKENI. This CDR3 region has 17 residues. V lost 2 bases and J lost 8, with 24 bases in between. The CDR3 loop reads CASSPDSAGRVGVGYTF. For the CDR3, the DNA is TGTGCCAGCTCACCAGATTCGGCAGGGAGGGTAGGCGTCGGCTACACCTTC.

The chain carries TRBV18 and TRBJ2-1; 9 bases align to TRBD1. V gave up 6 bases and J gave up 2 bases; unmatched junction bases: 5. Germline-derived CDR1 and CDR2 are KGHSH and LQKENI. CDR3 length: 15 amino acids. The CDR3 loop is CASSPGQGTYNEQFF. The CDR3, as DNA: TGTGCCAGCTCGCCGGGACAGGGTACCTACAATGAGCAGTTCTTC.

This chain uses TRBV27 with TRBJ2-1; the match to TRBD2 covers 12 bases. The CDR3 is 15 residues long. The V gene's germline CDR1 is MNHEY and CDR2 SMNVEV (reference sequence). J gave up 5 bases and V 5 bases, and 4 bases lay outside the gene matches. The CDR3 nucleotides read TGTGCCAGCAGTCCGAGACTAGCGGGAGACAATGAGCAGTTCTTC. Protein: CASSPRLAGDNEQFF.

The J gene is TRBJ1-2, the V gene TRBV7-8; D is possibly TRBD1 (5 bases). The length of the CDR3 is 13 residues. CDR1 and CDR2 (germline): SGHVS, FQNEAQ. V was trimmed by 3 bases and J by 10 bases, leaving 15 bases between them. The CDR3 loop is CASSLGRETDYTF. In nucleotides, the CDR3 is TGTGCCAGCAGCTTGGGGCGTGAGACGGACTACACCTTC.

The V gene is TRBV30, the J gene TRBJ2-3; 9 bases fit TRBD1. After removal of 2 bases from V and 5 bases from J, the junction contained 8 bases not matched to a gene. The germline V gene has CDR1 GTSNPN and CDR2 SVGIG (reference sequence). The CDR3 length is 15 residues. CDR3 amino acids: CAWSRTGTGKDTQYF. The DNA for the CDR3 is TGTGCCTGGAGTAGGACCGGGACAGGGAAAGATACGCAGTATTTT.

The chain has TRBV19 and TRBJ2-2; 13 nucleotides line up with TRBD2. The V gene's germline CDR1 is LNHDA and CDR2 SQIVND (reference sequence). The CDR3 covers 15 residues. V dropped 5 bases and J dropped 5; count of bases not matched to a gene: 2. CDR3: CASSSGLAGTGELFF. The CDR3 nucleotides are TGTGCCAGTAGTTCGGGACTAGCGGGAACCGGGGAGCTGTTTTTT. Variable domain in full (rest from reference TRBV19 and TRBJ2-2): DGGITQSPKYLFRKEGQNVTLSCEQNLNHDAMYWYRQDPGQGLRLIYYSQIVNDFQKGDIAEGYSVSREKKESFPLTVTSAQKNPTAFYLCASSSGLAGTGELFFGEGSRLTVL.

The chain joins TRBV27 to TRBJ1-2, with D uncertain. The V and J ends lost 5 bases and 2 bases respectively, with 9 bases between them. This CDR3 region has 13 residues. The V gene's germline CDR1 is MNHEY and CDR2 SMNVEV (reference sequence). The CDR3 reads CASSPRGNYGYTF. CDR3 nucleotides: TGTGCCAGCAGTCCCCGCGGGAACTATGGCTACACCTTC.